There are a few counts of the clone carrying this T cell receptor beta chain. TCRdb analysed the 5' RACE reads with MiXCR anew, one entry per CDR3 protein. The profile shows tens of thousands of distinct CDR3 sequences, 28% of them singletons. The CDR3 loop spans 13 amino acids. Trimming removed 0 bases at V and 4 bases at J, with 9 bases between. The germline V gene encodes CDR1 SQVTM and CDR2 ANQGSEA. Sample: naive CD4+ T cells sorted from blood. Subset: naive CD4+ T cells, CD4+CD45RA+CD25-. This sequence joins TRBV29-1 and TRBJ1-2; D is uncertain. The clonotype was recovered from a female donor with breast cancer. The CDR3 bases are TGCAGCGTTGAAGACGGGAAATTCTATGGCTACACCTTC. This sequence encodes CSVEDGKFYGYTF.